The source of this TCR beta chain is a study of cytomegalovirus exposure and HLA in healthy donors. Germline-derived CDR1 and CDR2 are MRHNA and SNTAGT. CDR3 length: 14 residues. Trimming took off 3 bases at V and 3 bases at J, with 11 bases between the two ends. Libraries were prepared by immunoSEQ multiplex PCR; TCRdb keeps only in-frame clonotypes and omits some of them. The sample shows 90,000 to 110,000 clones, roughly 90% of them seen only once. The material sequenced was PBMCs. This TCR was sampled from a woman in her late teens or twenties in good health and CMV-seronegative. J is TRBJ2-5 and V is TRBV6-4, with a possible D match to TRBD1 (6 bases). The CDR3 sequence is CASSEASGEETQYF. CDR3 DNA sequence: TGTGCCAGCAGTGAGGCGTCAGGGGAAGAGACCCAGTACTTC.